This T cell receptor (beta chain) was sequenced for a study of T-cell memory formation after mild COVID-19. Study information: Across donors, TCR clusters were largely donor specific.

Points from the study as a whole: Some SARS-CoV-2-responding clones were already detected in memory before infection. The SARS-CoV-2 specificity of second-wave clones reaching peak at day 37 remained unverified.

For this clonotype: Its antigen is not identified.

Constant-segment primers were used for 5'RACE, and the resulting TCR alpha and TCR beta cDNA libraries carried sample barcodes and UMIs. TCRdb used MiXCR to reprocess the 5' RACE reads, holding one entry per CDR3 protein. There are 250,000 to 300,000 distinct CDR3 sequences in the sample; roughly 17% occur only once, and roughly 25% lies in the top ten. The sequenced sample consisted of PBMCs or a T cell subset sorted from them (not recorded which). This TCR came from a man between 18 and 29 years old who had mild COVID-19 (a few samples of this study predate the infection). Cell type and time point are not known.

The CDR3 sequence: CATSDRGLAGYNEQFF. CDR3 DNA: TGTGCCACCAGTGATAGGGGACTAGCGGGATACAATGAGCAGTTCTTC. This rearrangement joins TRBV24-1 to TRBJ2-1, with TRBD2 matching 13 bases. The CDR3 is 16 residues long. The trim removed 3 bases at V and 4 bases at J, leaving 2 bases unmatched. Germline assignment: CDR1 KGHDR and CDR2 SFDVKD.